The next 14 T cell receptor beta chains were all read from a single sample in a study of blood T cell repertoires in COVID-19. TCRdb's table, derived via immunoSEQ multiplex PCR, lists solely in-frame clones and lacks some. The repertoire has fewer than 250,000 clones, approximately 83% of them found once; the top ten carry roughly 2.7%. Specimen: peripheral blood. The receptors derive from a woman in her forties with active or convalescent COVID-19.

Of note for this clone: The sample holds other DNA sequences that translate to the same CDR3. The rearrangement joins TRBV12-3 or TRBV12-4 to TRBJ1-2; maybe TRBD1 (6 bases). Trimming took 5 bases from V and 4 from J, leaving 8 bases between them. There are 12 residues in the CDR3. The CDR3 DNA sequence: TGTGCCAGCAGTCCAGGGGCCTATGGCTACACCTTC. Translation: CASSPGAYGYTF.

The chain has TRBV12-3 or TRBV12-4 and TRBJ1-5, with unresolved D. CDR3 length: 13 residues. V was clipped by 6 bases and J by 5 bases, with 11 bases between them. The CDR3 nucleotides are TGTGCCAGCAGCGTGTCGGTGGATCAGCCCCAGCATTTT. Translating gives CASSVSVDQPQHF.

The rearrangement joins TRBV2 to TRBJ2-1; 11 bases align to TRBD2. J was trimmed by 4 bases and V by 6 bases; bases with no gene match: 8. This CDR3 spans 16 amino acids. The germline V gene encodes CDR1 SNHLY and CDR2 FYNNEI. The CDR3 region is CASRELAGASYNEQFF. The CDR3, as DNA: TGTGCCAGCAGGGAACTAGCGGGAGCGAGTTACAATGAGCAGTTCTTC. Full variable domain (remainder filled in from reference TRBV2 and TRBJ2-1): EPEVTQTPSHQVTQMGQEVILRCVPISNHLYFYWYRQILGQKVEFLVSFYNNEISEKSEIFDDQFSVERPDGSNFTLKIRSTKLEDSAMYFCASRELAGASYNEQFFGPGTRLTVL.

This rearrangement joins TRBV29-1 to TRBJ1-4; 7 bases agree with TRBD1. Germline CDR1 is SQVTM and CDR2 is ANQGSEA. The CDR3 extends over 13 amino acids. Trimming cost V 4 bases and J 8 bases; bases outside gene matches: 7. The CDR3: CSVAPQGEEKLFF. The CDR3 bases are TGCAGCGTTGCGCCTCAGGGGGAAGAAAAACTGTTTTTT. Complete variable domain (other parts from reference TRBV29-1 and TRBJ1-4): SAVISQKPSRDICQRGTSLTIQCQVDSQVTMMFWYRQQPGQSLTLIATANQGSEATYESGFVIDKFPISRPNLTFSTLTVSNMSPEDSSIYLCSVAPQGEEKLFFGSGTQLSVL.

This sequence joins TRBV5-1 and TRBJ1-6; no reliable D call. The CDR3 has 14 amino acids. Trimming cost V 0 bases and J 10 bases, with 11 bases left between them. Germline CDR1 is SGHRS and CDR2 is YFSETQ. Written as DNA, the CDR3 is TGCGCCAGCAGCTTGGCCACGGGAGGGTCACCCCTCCACTTT. It encodes CASSLATGGSPLHF.

This chain joins TRBV5-6 and TRBJ1-4; D uncertain. The length of the CDR3 is 15 residues. V was clipped by 4 bases and J by 8 bases, with 18 bases between them. Germline CDR1 reads SGHDT; CDR2 reads YYEEEE. The CDR3 region has the DNA TGTGCCAGCAGCGTACCGGGAATCGAGCGAGAAAAACTGTTTTTT. Its protein product is CASSVPGIEREKLFF.

The CDR3 sequence: CASSQDLNGNYGYTF. CDR3 nucleotides: TGTGCCAGCAGCCAAGATTTGAACGGGAACTATGGCTACACCTTC. The chain couples TRBV3-1 (or the pseudogene TRBV3-2) to TRBJ1-2; D is ambiguous. V lost 0 bases, J lost 2 bases, and 10 bases lay in between. Germline V gene sequence: CDR1 LGHDT, CDR2 YNNKEL (reference sequence). This CDR3 region has 15 residues.

J is TRBJ1-5 and V is TRBV19, with a weak D call TRBD1 (5 bases). CDR1 and CDR2 from the germline V gene are LNHDA and SQIVND (reference sequence). The ends were cut back, 11 bases at V and 6 bases at J, with 17 bases in the middle. This CDR3 is built from 13 residues. CDR3 in amino acids: CAASLGGSQPQHF. For the CDR3, the DNA is TGTGCCGCATCACTCGGGGGGAGTCAGCCCCAGCATTTT. The variable domain in full, completed from reference TRBV19 and TRBJ1-5, reads DGGITQSPKYLFRKEGQNVTLSCEQNLNHDAMYWYRQDPGQGLRLIYYSQIVNDFQKGDIAEGYSVSREKKESFPLTVTSAQKNPTAFYLCAASLGGSQPQHFGDGTRLSIL.

V and J are TRBV7-8 and TRBJ1-1; D is possibly TRBD1 (5 bases). Trimming pared 0 bases from V and 4 bases from J, leaving 9 bases between. CDR1 and CDR2 from the germline V gene are SGHVS and FQNEAQ. The CDR3 sequence is 14 residues long. CDR3 sequence: CASSLAARVTEAFF. CDR3 DNA: TGTGCCAGCAGCTTAGCGGCCAGGGTCACTGAAGCTTTCTTT.

The chain employs TRBV24-1 and TRBJ1-6, with 9 bases aligning to TRBD1. This CDR3 is built from 22 residues. V trimming: 1 base; J trimming: 6 bases; junction bases outside the gene matches: 21. In germline, CDR1 is KGHDR, CDR2 SFDVKD. CDR3 DNA: TGTGCCACCAGTGATTTCGGGACAGGGTCTAACTTAAAAAGTGCCCTTAATTCACCCCTCCACTTT. Its translation is CATSDFGTGSNLKSALNSPLHF.

The CDR3 loop is CASSVAGGPETQYF. CDR3 DNA: TGTGCCAGCAGCGTAGCGGGAGGGCCGGAGACCCAGTACTTC. The chain recombines TRBV9 with TRBJ2-5; 8 nucleotides align to TRBD2. The CDR3 runs to 14 residues. Trimming cost V 0 bases and J 5 bases; bases outside gene matches: 3. The V gene's germline CDR1 is SGDLS and CDR2 YYNGEE.

This clone was observed a few times. This sequence joins TRBV19 and TRBJ1-6; 8 bases line up with TRBD1. The V segment lost 4 bases and the J segment 14 bases; nucleotides outside the gene matches: 1. Germline V gives CDR1 LNHDA, CDR2 SQIVND (reference sequence). CDR3 size: 11 residues. The CDR3 is CASSRQGSLHF. DNA for the CDR3: TGTGCCAGTAGTAGACAGGGGTCCCTCCACTTT.

The chain uses TRBV3-1 (or the pseudogene TRBV3-2) and TRBJ2-3; TRBD2 agrees at 7 bases. This CDR3 spans 16 amino acids. V was clipped by 5 bases and J by 2 bases; unmatched bases: 10. CDR1 and CDR2 from the germline V gene are LGHDT and YNNKEL (reference sequence). The CDR3 nucleotides are TGTGCCAGCAGCGGGACCAGCGGGGAGGACACAGATACGCAGTATTTT. It encodes CASSGTSGEDTDTQYF.

The chain recombines TRBV5-4 with TRBJ1-4; D is unresolved. The germline V and J ends were trimmed by 0 bases and 8 bases, with 8 bases remaining between them. CDR1 is SGHNT, CDR2 YYREEE, per germline (reference sequence). The CDR3 length is 13 residues. The CDR3 DNA sequence: TGTGCCAGCAGCTTGGAAGGACTGGAAAAACTGTTTTTT. Its translation is CASSLEGLEKLFF.